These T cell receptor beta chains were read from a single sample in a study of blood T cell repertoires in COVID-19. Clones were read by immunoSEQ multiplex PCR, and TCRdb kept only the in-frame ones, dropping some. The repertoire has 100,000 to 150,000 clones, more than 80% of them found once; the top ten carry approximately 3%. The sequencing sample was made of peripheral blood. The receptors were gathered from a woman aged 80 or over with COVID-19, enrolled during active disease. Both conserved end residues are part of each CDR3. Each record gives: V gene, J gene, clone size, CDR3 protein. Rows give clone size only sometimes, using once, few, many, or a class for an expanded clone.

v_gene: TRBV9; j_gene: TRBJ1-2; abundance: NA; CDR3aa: CASSVNRGRGGGYTF
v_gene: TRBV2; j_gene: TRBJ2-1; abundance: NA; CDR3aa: CASRPATGINEQFF
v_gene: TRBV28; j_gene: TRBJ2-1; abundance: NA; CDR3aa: CASSLGGRAGEQFF
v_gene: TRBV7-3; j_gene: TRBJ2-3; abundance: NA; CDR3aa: CASSQLGLAGGDTQYF
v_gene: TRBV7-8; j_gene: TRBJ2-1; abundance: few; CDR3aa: CASSPAPGQFGNEQFF
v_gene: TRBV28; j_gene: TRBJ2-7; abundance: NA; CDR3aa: CASSPSGTGGFYEQYF
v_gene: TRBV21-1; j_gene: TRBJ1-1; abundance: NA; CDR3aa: CASSKEGRANTEAFF
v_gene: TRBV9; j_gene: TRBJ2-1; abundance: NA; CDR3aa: CASSKLAGGNNEQFF
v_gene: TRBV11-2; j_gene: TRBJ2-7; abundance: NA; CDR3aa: CASRRSGREYEQYF
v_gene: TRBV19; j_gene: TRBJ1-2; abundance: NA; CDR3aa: CASSIEGRRGYGYTF
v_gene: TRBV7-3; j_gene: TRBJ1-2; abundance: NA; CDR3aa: CASSALPTAPPNYGYTF
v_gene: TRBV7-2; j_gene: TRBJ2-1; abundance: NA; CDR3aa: CASSVGLAGGEQFF
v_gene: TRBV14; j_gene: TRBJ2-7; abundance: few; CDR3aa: CASSGGLAGKGEQYF
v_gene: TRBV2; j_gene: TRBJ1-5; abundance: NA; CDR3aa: CASSPPLNQPQHF
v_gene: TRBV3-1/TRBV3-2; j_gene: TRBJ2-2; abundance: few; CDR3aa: CASSQFVNTGELFF
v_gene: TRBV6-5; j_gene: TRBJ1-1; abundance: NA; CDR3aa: CASSYHWGSTEAFF
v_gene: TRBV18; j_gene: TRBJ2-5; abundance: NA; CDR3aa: CASSPRRVQETQYF